The rows below give T cell receptor beta chains drawn from one sample of a study of control samples from healthy donors and cancer patients. Method: immunoSEQ multiplex PCR; TCRdb's copy keeps in-frame clones and lacks some. The sample holds some 120,000 clones, 80% to 90% seen once. Sequenced: PBMCs. All receptors come from a woman in her 50s with colorectal cancer. The CDR3 runs from the conserved cysteine through the conserved F or W. The order of the fields is clone size, V gene, J gene, D gene, CDR3 protein, CDR3 DNA. D genes are given only for firm matches. Clone size, where shown, is once, few, many, or a class for clones that have expanded.

clone size: .
V gene: TRBV19
J gene: TRBJ1-1
D gene: .
CDR3 protein: CASRGSRPPNTEAFF
CDR3 DNA: TGTGCCAGTAGGGGCAGTCGCCCCCCGAACACTGAAGCTTTCTTT

clone size: .
V gene: TRBV7-3
J gene: TRBJ2-5
D gene: TRBD1
CDR3 protein: CASSRDRVETQYF
CDR3 DNA: TGTGCCAGCAGCCGGGACAGAGTAGAGACCCAGTACTTC

clone size: .
V gene: TRBV11-2
J gene: TRBJ1-3
D gene: .
CDR3 protein: CASSDAGVRRNTIYF
CDR3 DNA: TGTGCCAGCAGCGACGCAGGGGTCCGGCGAAACACCATATATTTT

clone size: .
V gene: TRBV7-9
J gene: TRBJ1-1
D gene: .
CDR3 protein: CASSLSGQPGTEAFF
CDR3 DNA: TGTGCCAGCAGCTTATCCGGACAGCCAGGAACTGAAGCTTTCTTT

clone size: .
V gene: TRBV9
J gene: TRBJ2-7
D gene: TRBD2
CDR3 protein: CASSVTSGEAYEQYF
CDR3 DNA: TGTGCCAGCAGCGTAACTAGCGGGGAAGCCTACGAGCAGTACTTC

clone size: .
V gene: TRBV5-1
J gene: TRBJ2-1
D gene: TRBD2
CDR3 protein: CASSWEGEQFF
CDR3 DNA: TGCGCCAGCAGCTGGGAGGGTGAGCAGTTCTTC

clone size: .
V gene: TRBV27
J gene: TRBJ2-1
D gene: TRBD2
CDR3 protein: CASRAGGPNEQFF
CDR3 DNA: TGTGCCAGCAGGGCGGGAGGGCCGAATGAGCAGTTCTTC

clone size: .
V gene: TRBV28
J gene: TRBJ2-5
D gene: .
CDR3 protein: CASSSYKGMKETQYF
CDR3 DNA: TGTGCCAGCAGTTCCTATAAGGGGATGAAAGAGACCCAGTACTTC

clone size: .
V gene: TRBV5-1
J gene: TRBJ1-2
D gene: TRBD1
CDR3 protein: CASTPGGGYGYTF
CDR3 DNA: TGCGCCAGCACACCAGGGGGCGGCTATGGCTACACCTTC

clone size: .
V gene: TRBV5-1
J gene: TRBJ2-5
D gene: .
CDR3 protein: CASSWGPLGDEETQYF
CDR3 DNA: TGCGCCAGCAGCTGGGGACCCCTGGGGGACGAAGAGACCCAGTACTTC

clone size: few
V gene: TRBV19
J gene: TRBJ2-1
D gene: .
CDR3 protein: CASSPGTWLNEQFF
CDR3 DNA: TGTGCCAGTAGTCCGGGTACATGGCTGAATGAGCAGTTCTTC

clone size: once
V gene: TRBV15
J gene: TRBJ2-5
D gene: TRBD1
CDR3 protein: CATSSRDRAETQYF
CDR3 DNA: TGTGCCACCAGCAGCAGAGACAGGGCGGAGACCCAGTACTTC

clone size: .
V gene: TRBV25-1
J gene: TRBJ2-3
D gene: TRBD2
CDR3 protein: CASSESETSGLNTDTQYF
CDR3 DNA: TGTGCCAGCAGTGAGTCGGAAACTAGCGGGCTAAACACAGATACGCAGTATTTT

clone size: .
V gene: TRBV30
J gene: TRBJ2-7
D gene: .
CDR3 protein: CAWSEIDEQYF
CDR3 DNA: TGTGCCTGGAGTGAGATCGACGAGCAGTACTTC

clone size: .
V gene: TRBV30
J gene: TRBJ1-6
D gene: TRBD1
CDR3 protein: CACLGQALDSPLHF
CDR3 DNA: TGTGCCTGCCTGGGACAGGCCCTTGATTCACCCCTCCACTTT

clone size: .
V gene: TRBV18
J gene: TRBJ1-1
D gene: .
CDR3 protein: CASSPETGTEAFF
CDR3 DNA: TGCGCCAGCTCACCCGAAACTGGGACTGAAGCTTTCTTT

clone size: .
V gene: TRBV19
J gene: TRBJ1-1
D gene: .
CDR3 protein: CASSFRGQNTEAFF
CDR3 DNA: TGTGCCAGTAGTTTCAGGGGCCAGAACACTGAAGCTTTCTTT

clone size: .
V gene: TRBV19
J gene: TRBJ2-6
D gene: .
CDR3 protein: CASIGGSSGANVLTF
CDR3 DNA: TGTGCCAGTATCGGCGGCAGCTCTGGGGCCAACGTCCTGACTTTC

clone size: .
V gene: TRBV6-1
J gene: TRBJ2-3
D gene: TRBD2
CDR3 protein: CASSELSGNTDTQYF
CDR3 DNA: TGTGCCAGCAGTGAATTAAGCGGGAACACAGATACGCAGTATTTT

clone size: once
V gene: TRBV10-2
J gene: TRBJ1-1
D gene: .
CDR3 protein: CASRVSGIEAFF
CDR3 DNA: TGCGCCAGCAGAGTCTCGGGAATTGAAGCTTTCTTT

clone size: .
V gene: TRBV10-1
J gene: TRBJ2-7
D gene: .
CDR3 protein: CASSEGRDPSYEQYF
CDR3 DNA: TGCGCCAGCAGTGAGGGCAGGGACCCCTCCTACGAGCAGTACTTC

clone size: once
V gene: TRBV6-5
J gene: TRBJ2-1
D gene: .
CDR3 protein: CASSTQGLQNEQFF
CDR3 DNA: TGTGCCAGCAGTACGCAGGGCTTACAGAATGAGCAGTTCTTC

clone size: .
V gene: TRBV5-6
J gene: TRBJ1-6
D gene: .
CDR3 protein: CASSLDRRPLHF
CDR3 DNA: TGTGCCAGCAGCTTGGATCGGAGACCCCTCCACTTT

clone size: .
V gene: TRBV2
J gene: TRBJ1-6
D gene: TRBD1
CDR3 protein: CASRRLGDRDPSSYNSPLHF
CDR3 DNA: TGTGCCAGCAGGAGGTTGGGAGACAGGGATCCATCAAGCTATAATTCACCCCTCCACTTT

clone size: .
V gene: TRBV7-3
J gene: TRBJ2-1
D gene: TRBD2
CDR3 protein: CASSLTGLAESSYNEQFF
CDR3 DNA: TGTGCCAGCAGCTTAACTGGACTAGCGGAGAGCTCCTACAATGAGCAGTTCTTC

clone size: .
V gene: TRBV2
J gene: TRBJ1-1
D gene: .
CDR3 protein: CASSEWGENTEAFF
CDR3 DNA: TGTGCCAGCAGTGAATGGGGGGAGAACACTGAAGCTTTCTTT

clone size: .
V gene: TRBV28
J gene: TRBJ1-1
D gene: TRBD1
CDR3 protein: CATLSGTGTTEAFF
CDR3 DNA: TGTGCCACCCTGTCCGGGACAGGGACCACTGAAGCTTTCTTT

clone size: .
V gene: TRBV28
J gene: TRBJ2-2
D gene: TRBD2
CDR3 protein: CASIPGLAGGFGELFF
CDR3 DNA: TGTGCCAGCATCCCCGGACTAGCGGGAGGGTTCGGGGAGCTGTTTTTT

clone size: .
V gene: TRBV3-1/TRBV3-2
J gene: TRBJ2-3
D gene: .
CDR3 protein: CASSQEGTDTQYF
CDR3 DNA: TGTGCCAGCAGCCAAGAAGGAACAGATACGCAGTATTTT

clone size: .
V gene: TRBV6-1
J gene: TRBJ1-2
D gene: .
CDR3 protein: CASSEIGVGVGYGYTF
CDR3 DNA: TGTGCCAGCAGTGAAATCGGCGTGGGGGTAGGCTATGGCTACACCTTC

clone size: .
V gene: TRBV29-1
J gene: TRBJ2-4
D gene: .
CDR3 protein: CSVVKVRLDIVQYF
CDR3 DNA: TGCAGCGTTGTTAAAGTCCGTCTGGACATAGTTCAGTACTTC

clone size: .
V gene: TRBV7-3
J gene: TRBJ1-4
D gene: .
CDR3 protein: CATKAAGWAEKLFF
CDR3 DNA: TGTGCCACCAAGGCGGCAGGGTGGGCGGAAAAACTGTTTTTT

clone size: few
V gene: TRBV5-1
J gene: TRBJ1-6
D gene: TRBD1
CDR3 protein: CASSYGQGSNSPLHF
CDR3 DNA: TGCGCCAGCTCTTATGGACAGGGTAGTAATTCACCCCTCCACTTT

clone size: .
V gene: TRBV19
J gene: TRBJ2-3
D gene: .
CDR3 protein: CASSIQITSTDTQYF
CDR3 DNA: TGTGCCAGTAGTATCCAGATTACGAGCACAGATACGCAGTATTTT

clone size: .
V gene: TRBV18
J gene: TRBJ1-2
D gene: .
CDR3 protein: CASSPDSSGGYTF
CDR3 DNA: TGTGCCAGCTCACCGGACAGTTCTGGTGGCTACACCTTC

clone size: .
V gene: TRBV7-2
J gene: TRBJ1-5
D gene: .
CDR3 protein: CASSFGGDRRNQPQHF
CDR3 DNA: TGTGCCAGCAGCTTCGGAGGGGATAGGCGTAATCAGCCCCAGCATTTT

clone size: .
V gene: TRBV5-1
J gene: TRBJ2-5
D gene: .
CDR3 protein: CASSTQPSGDGETQYF
CDR3 DNA: TGCGCCAGCAGCACCCAACCCTCGGGGGACGGGGAGACCCAGTACTTC

clone size: .
V gene: TRBV24-1
J gene: TRBJ2-3
D gene: .
CDR3 protein: CATSERNGINLGTDTQYF
CDR3 DNA: TGTGCCACCAGTGAGAGAAACGGGATAAATCTTGGTACAGATACGCAGTATTTT

clone size: .
V gene: TRBV30
J gene: TRBJ1-2
D gene: .
CDR3 protein: CAWSTGRLGYTF
CDR3 DNA: TGTGCCTGGAGCACAGGGAGGTTGGGCTACACCTTC

clone size: .
V gene: TRBV5-6
J gene: TRBJ2-3
D gene: .
CDR3 protein: CASSEARGSTDTQYF
CDR3 DNA: TGTGCCAGCAGCGAGGCTCGCGGGAGCACAGATACGCAGTATTTT

clone size: .
V gene: TRBV9
J gene: TRBJ1-1
D gene: .
CDR3 protein: CASSGQERTEAFF
CDR3 DNA: TGTGCCAGCAGCGGACAAGAGAGAACTGAAGCTTTCTTT